A single sample gave rise to the 18 T cell receptor beta chains below, sequenced in a study of T cell repertoires in cytomegalovirus infection. These TCRs' antigens remain unknown. TCRdb re-called the reads with MiXCR, one entry per CDR3 protein. The profile shows 750,000 to 950,000 distinct CDR3 sequences, 25% to 30% of them singletons. Material: cultured CD8+ T cells from PBMCs, obtained from culture after CMV antigen stimulation. The receptors come from a human donor in good health (CMV status not recorded). Some clones in this sample may be carry-over from other donors' samples.

V is TRBV27 and J is TRBJ2-7, with TRBD2 as a possible D gene (5 bases). Trimming stripped 10 bases from V and 0 bases from J, with 16 bases between. The germline V gene has CDR1 MNHEY and CDR2 SMNVEV (reference sequence). The CDR3 is 14 amino acids. This CDR3 reads CATGTRPLSYEQYF. CDR3 DNA sequence: TGTGCCACGGGAACCAGGCCACTCTCCTACGAGCAGTACTTC.

This clonotype was counted between two and nine times. V and J are TRBV2 and TRBJ1-2; D call uncertain. Deletions cut 1 base from V and 1 base from J, with 13 bases between. Germline V gene data show CDR1 as SNHLY and CDR2 as FYNNEI. The CDR3 length is 16 residues. CDR3 coding DNA: TGTGCCAGCAGTGAAGTTGGTTTCGGCCGTAACTATGGCTACACCTTC. It is translated as CASSEVGFGRNYGYTF.

V and J are TRBV20-1 and TRBJ2-7, with TRBD1 identical over 7 bases. The CDR3 runs 14 residues. Germline loops: CDR1 DFQATT, CDR2 SNEGSKA (reference sequence). V shed 4 bases and J 2 bases; nucleotides not matched to a gene: 8. The CDR3 DNA sequence: TGCAGTGCTACAACCGGGACAGACACCTACGAGCAGTACGTC. This encodes CSATTGTDTYEQYV.

This clonotype was found a few times. The chain carries TRBV27 and TRBJ2-1; 9 bases map to TRBD1. With V trimmed by 7 bases and J by 1 base, 8 bases remained unmatched. Germline V gives CDR1 MNHEY, CDR2 SMNVEV (reference sequence). The CDR3 consists of 16 residues. CDR3 sequence reads: CASIDRGGSSYNEQFF. DNA for the CDR3: TGTGCCAGCATCGACAGGGGGGGGTCTTCCTACAATGAGCAGTTCTTC.

Details on this clonotype: A junction end diverges from the germline sequence, so it may reflect a read error. The chain links TRBV7-6 to TRBJ1-1; a weak D match, TRBD1 (5 bases). The germline V gene has CDR1 SGHVS and CDR2 FNYEAQ. The CDR3 runs to 14 residues. CDR3 sequence: CASNLGAGFTEAFF. CDR3 DNA sequence: TGTGCCAGCAACTTAGGGGCGGGCTTCACTGAAGCTTTCTTT.

This clonotype appeared a few times. This chain uses TRBV12-5 with TRBJ1-1; a weak D match, TRBD1 (5 bases). Trimming removed 5 bases from V and 0 bases from J, with 10 bases in between. This CDR3 is built from 14 residues. Germline V CDR1 and CDR2: LGHNT, FRNRAP. The CDR3 nucleotides are TGTGCTAGTGGTCCGGGACGCTTGAACACTGAAGCTTTCTTT. Translated: CASGPGRLNTEAFF.

This clonotype was found a few times. This sequence joins TRBV27 and TRBJ1-2; 9 bases line up with TRBD1. Germline V gene lookup returns CDR1 MNHEY and CDR2 SMNVEV (reference sequence). V was clipped by 5 bases and J by 4 bases; unmatched bases: 8. The CDR3 contains 15 residues. CDR3 nucleotides: TGTGCCAGCAGTGTAAACAGGGGGCTGGTCTATGGCTACACCTTC. This encodes CASSVNRGLVYGYTF.

CDR3 bases: TGTGCCAGTAGTATAACCAGGGCCTACGAGCAGTACTTC. This translates into CASSITRAYEQYF. The chain recombines TRBV19 with TRBJ2-7; weak D call: TRBD1 (5 bases). The CDR3 covers 13 residues. In germline, CDR1 is LNHDA, CDR2 SQIVND (reference sequence). With 2 bases removed from V and 2 bases from J, the gap between germline ends came to 7 bases. Drawing the rest from reference TRBV19 and TRBJ2-7, the complete variable domain is DGGITQSPKYLFRKEGQNVTLSCEQNLNHDAMYWYRQDPGQGLRLIYYSQIVNDFQKGDIAEGYSVSREKKESFPLTVTSAQKNPTAFYLCASSITRAYEQYFGPGTRLTVT.

This clonotype has only a few counts. The chain employs TRBV10-3 and TRBJ1-2; 9 nucleotides agree with TRBD1. CDR1 is ENHRY, CDR2 SYGVKD, per germline. Germline trimming cut 9 bases from V and 1 base from J; bases unmatched to any gene: 6. The CDR3 totals 14 residues. CDR3 coding DNA: TGTGCCATTCCACGGACAGGGGATAACTATGGCTACACCTTC. It yields the protein CAIPRTGDNYGYTF.

This clonotype was detected many times. The rearrangement links TRBV7-8 to TRBJ2-3, with a possible D match to TRBD2 (5 bases). Looked up from germline, CDR1 is SGHVS and CDR2 is FQNEAQ. Deletions cut 4 bases from V and 0 bases from J, with 20 bases between. There are 18 residues in the CDR3. CDR3 in amino acids: CASSSTDLASPSTDTQYF. The DNA of the CDR3 is TGTGCCAGCAGCTCAACCGATCTAGCTTCCCCTAGCACAGATACGCAGTATTTT.

This clonotype was picked up a small number of times. The V call is TRBV12-3 or TRBV12-4, the J call TRBJ2-1; 12 positions agree with TRBD2. The CDR3 length is 15 residues. The trim removed 5 bases at V and 10 bases at J, leaving 9 bases unmatched. The CDR3 nucleotides read TGTGCCAGCAGTCGGACTAGCGGGACCTCGGGCGAGCAGTTCTTC. Amino acid sequence: CASSRTSGTSGEQFF.

In its sample, this clonotype was seen a few times. The V gene is TRBV7-9, the J gene TRBJ2-1; no definite D call. The CDR3 consists of 14 residues. Germline V gives CDR1 SEHNR, CDR2 FQNEAQ (reference sequence). The CDR3 region is CAGNPIYSYNEQFF. The CDR3, as DNA: TGTGCTGGGAATCCCATATACTCCTACAATGAGCAGTTCTTC.

The gene calls are TRBV7-6 and TRBJ2-1; D assignment may be TRBD1 or TRBD2 (5 bases each). Trimming shortened V by 5 bases and J by 8 bases, and 13 bases separated the two germline ends. Germline CDR1 reads SGHVS; CDR2 reads FNYEAQ. The CDR3 spans 13 residues. For the CDR3, the DNA is TGTGCCAGCAGCCCAGTACGAGGGGATGAGCAGTTCTTC. Its translation: CASSPVRGDEQFF.

This chain links TRBV7-6 with TRBJ2-7; TRBD1 is a possible D gene (6 bases). V was trimmed by 5 bases and J by 4 bases, leaving 12 bases between them. The CDR3 has 13 amino acids. Germline lookup yields CDR1 SGHVS and CDR2 FNYEAQ. In DNA form, the CDR3 reads TGTGCCAGCAGCCGGACAGAGGTTTACGAGCAGTACTTC. Translating it yields CASSRTEVYEQYF.

This clonotype was counted a few times. The chain uses TRBV2 and TRBJ2-3; D possibly corresponds to TRBD2 (5 bases). V lost 8 bases and J lost 0, with 12 bases in between. CDR1 is SNHLY and CDR2 is FYNNEI in the germline V gene. The CDR3 extends over 14 amino acids. The CDR3 loop reads CASSGVASTDTQYF. The CDR3 bases are TGTGCCAGCTCTGGGGTAGCGAGCACAGATACGCAGTATTTT.

The chain combines TRBV15 with TRBJ1-1; D ambiguous. Trimming took off 0 bases at V and 5 bases at J, with 16 bases between the two ends. The CDR3 totals 16 residues. CDR1 and CDR2 from the germline V gene are LNHNV and YYDKDF (reference sequence). The CDR3 spells CATSRDLGSAWTEAFF. The CDR3 DNA sequence: TGTGCCACCAGCAGAGATCTGGGGAGCGCTTGGACTGAAGCTTTCTTT.

This clonotype was observed a few times. The rearrangement joins TRBV7-6 to TRBJ2-3; 15 nucleotides match TRBD2. The CDR3 contains 20 residues. The ends lost 2 bases at V and 0 bases at J; junction bases unmatched: 9. Per the germline V gene, CDR1 is SGHVS and CDR2 is FNYEAQ. DNA of the CDR3: TGTGCCAGCAGCTTACGGGGACTAGCGGGGGGACGAACTAGCACAGATACGCAGTATTTT. Its protein product is CASSLRGLAGGRTSTDTQYF.

The V call is TRBV29-1, the J call TRBJ2-1, with D possibly called TRBD1 or TRBD2 (5 bases each). Germline V gene sequence: CDR1 SQVTM, CDR2 ANQGSEA. The CDR3 totals 13 residues. Trimming took off 3 bases at V and 3 bases at J, with 9 bases between the two ends. The CDR3: CSVDRDHYNEQFF. The CDR3 nucleotides are TGCAGCGTTGACCGGGACCACTACAATGAGCAGTTCTTC.